This entry concerns a single T cell receptor beta chain. These data belong to a study of blood T cell repertoires in COVID-19. The overall study: Spain, Italy and the United States supplied samples that represented acute and convalescent COVID-19.

The CDR3 runs 15 residues. Deletions cut 6 bases from V and 6 bases from J, with 17 bases between. The germline V gene encodes CDR1 LNHDA and CDR2 SQIVND (reference sequence). Per the study methods: Amplifying reference gene primers gave estimates of nucleated cell counts. This table comes from immunoSEQ multiplex PCR, and its TCRdb copy is limited to in-frame clones, with some not included. V, J and clone size derive from that table, while D and trimming were established from the DNA sequence. The sample consists of 300,000 or so clones, around nine tenths of them appearing once. The receptor's source is a woman aged 25 to 39 who had recovered from COVID-19. The chain employs TRBV19 and TRBJ1-4; TRBD1 is a possible D gene (6 bases). Sequencing used PBMCs or T cells enriched from blood (not recorded which). The CDR3 region is CASSRTTGYDEKLFF. CDR3 DNA: TGTGCCAGTAGCCGAACAACAGGGTATGATGAAAAACTGTTTTTT.